The text below deals with one T cell receptor beta chain. This record belongs to a study of cytomegalovirus exposure and HLA in healthy donors. 13 Jbeta primers and 60 Vbeta primers were used for the PCR. Assay used: immunoSEQ multiplex PCR; TCRdb lists only in-frame clones, some missing. The sample holds around 85,000 clones, nearly 80% seen once. CDR3 size: 13 residues. V was shortened by 1 base and J by 7 bases, with 10 bases between the two germline ends. Germline CDR1 is SEHNR and CDR2 is FQNEAQ (reference sequence). The sample taken for sequencing was PBMCs. The rearrangement links TRBV7-9 to TRBJ1-2; a weak D match, TRBD1 (6 bases). This TCR derives from a woman aged 45 to 65 in good health and CMV-seropositive. The CDR3 reads CASSLEGDAGYTF. CDR3 DNA sequence: TGTGCCAGCAGCTTAGAGGGGGATGCTGGCTACACCTTC.